The 18 T cell receptor beta chains below all came from one sample that was sequenced in a study of technical replicates of blood from several donors. Generated by immunoSEQ multiplex PCR, the TCRdb table keeps only in-frame clones and is missing some. The sample includes about 93,000 clones, roughly 96% of them seen just once. Sequenced input: T cells isolated from PBMCs. The origin of the receptors is a human donor in good health.

The table lists this clone with a few counts. Written as DNA, the CDR3 is TGTGCCAGCAGCTTAGGGCCCAGGGGCTATGGCTACACCTTC. Amino acids: CASSLGPRGYGYTF. The rearrangement uses TRBV11-2 and TRBJ1-2, with a tentative D call TRBD1 (6 bases). Germline CDR1 is SGHAT and CDR2 is FQNNGV. This CDR3 is 14 amino acids long. V was shortened by 1 base and J by 4 bases, with 10 bases between the two germline ends. Variable domain in full (rest from reference TRBV11-2 and TRBJ1-2): EAGVAQSPRYKIIEKRQSVAFWCNPISGHATLYWYQQILGQGPKLLIQFQNNGVVDDSQLPKDRFSAERLKGVDSTLKIQPAKLEDSAVYLCASSLGPRGYGYTFGSGTRLTVV.

This rearrangement joins TRBV4-1 to TRBJ2-7, with 8 bases lining up with TRBD1. The V segment lost 2 bases and the J segment 5 bases; nucleotides outside the gene matches: 11. CDR3 size: 16 residues. From germline, CDR1 is MGHRA and CDR2 YSYEKL. In DNA, the CDR3 is TGCGCCAGCAGCCAACCGCTCAGGGGGCGTAACGACGAGCAGTACTTC. Translated: CASSQPLRGRNDEQYF.

The genes are TRBV7-9 and TRBJ1-1, with D possibly TRBD1 on 5 matching bases. Germline V gives CDR1 SEHNR, CDR2 FQNEAQ (reference sequence). The V gene lost 6 bases and the J gene lost 11 bases, with 19 bases spanning the gap. The CDR3 extends over 13 amino acids. The CDR3 spells CASSPTGVRAAFF. The DNA for the CDR3 is TGTGCCAGCAGTCCGACGGGGGTTCGGGCGGCTTTCTTT.

This clone has more than one count but fewer than ten. The rearrangement uses TRBV28 and TRBJ1-2; no clear D. The germline CDR1 and CDR2 sequences are MDHEN and SYDVKM. CDR3 length: 13 amino acids. V gave up 5 bases and J gave up 4 bases, with 11 bases separating them. The chain's CDR3 is CASSLPSSYGYTF. CDR3 nucleotides: TGTGCCAGCAGTCTCCCATCCAGCTATGGCTACACCTTC.

This clone appeared a single time. Here the CDR3 DNA reads TGTGCCAGCAACCTCCCAACCGGGACAGGGGTCTCAGATACGCAGTATTTT. This encodes CASNLPTGTGVSDTQYF. The chain is built from TRBV7-9 and TRBJ2-3, with 10 bases identical to TRBD1. The length of the CDR3 is 17 residues. The V segment lost 7 bases and the J segment 4 bases; nucleotides outside the gene matches: 14. Germline V gene data show CDR1 as SEHNR and CDR2 as FQNEAQ (reference sequence).

The CDR3 is CASSPGAFSTGELFF. DNA of the CDR3: TGTGCCAGCAGCCCAGGGGCTTTTTCCACCGGGGAGCTGTTTTTT. The chain links TRBV13 to TRBJ2-2, with a weak D call TRBD1 (6 bases). The V and J ends lost 5 bases and 4 bases respectively, with 14 bases between them. This CDR3 has 15 residues. Germline-derived CDR1 and CDR2 are PRHDT and FYEKMQ (reference sequence).

The genes are TRBV5-4 and TRBJ2-3, with TRBD2 matching over 7 bases. V shed 4 bases, J shed 0 bases, and the junction held 8 bases outside the gene matches. This CDR3 is built from 16 residues. Germline V gives CDR1 SGHNT, CDR2 YYREEE (reference sequence). The CDR3 nucleotides read TGTGCCAGCAGCCTACCCGGGACTACTAGCACAGATACGCAGTATTTT. Its protein product is CASSLPGTTSTDTQYF. Full variable domain (outside the CDR3, taken from reference TRBV5-4 and TRBJ2-3): ETGVTQSPTHLIKTRGQQVTLRCSSQSGHNTVSWYQQALGQGPQFIFQYYREEENGRGNFPPRFSGLQFPNYSSELNVNALELDDSALYLCASSLPGTTSTDTQYFGPGTRLTVL.

The chain has TRBV11-2 and TRBJ2-7; D unclear. Per germline, CDR1 SGHAT and CDR2 FQNNGV. V dropped 5 bases and J dropped 3 bases, with 26 bases sitting between them. The CDR3 totals 18 residues. CDR3 coding DNA: TGTGCCAGCAGCCCTGGAGTAGGAAGCTTGAGGTTCCTCTACGAGCAGTACTTC. This sequence encodes CASSPGVGSLRFLYEQYF.

The chain is built from TRBV27 and TRBJ1-2; 7 bases are shared with TRBD1. Germline assignment: CDR1 MNHEY and CDR2 SMNVEV (reference sequence). J gave up 5 bases and V 6 bases, and 6 bases lay outside the gene matches. CDR3 length equals 13 residues. CDR3 nucleotides: TGTGCCAGCAGCCCCTCAGGGGGATATGGCTACACCTTC. This gives the protein CASSPSGGYGYTF.

The chain joins TRBV6-5 to TRBJ2-7; 12 bases are a match to TRBD2. Trimming cost V 0 bases and J 5 bases; bases outside gene matches: 2. Germline V gene lookup returns CDR1 MNHEY and CDR2 SVGAGI. The CDR3 totals 15 residues. The chain's CDR3 is CASSYSTSGSDEQYF. The CDR3 DNA is TGTGCCAGCAGTTACTCGACTAGCGGGAGTGACGAGCAGTACTTC.

This clone was seen just once. The chain uses TRBV2 and TRBJ1-1, with 7 bases matching TRBD1. Germline V gene data show CDR1 as SNHLY and CDR2 as FYNNEI. The V segment lost 7 bases and the J segment 4 bases; nucleotides outside the gene matches: 9. There are 14 residues in the CDR3. Written as DNA, the CDR3 is TGTGCCAGCACTAAACAGGGGCCGGGCACTGAAGCTTTCTTT. Protein sequence: CASTKQGPGTEAFF.

The chain carries TRBV19 and TRBJ1-5; tentatively, D is TRBD1 (6 bases). This CDR3 region has 16 residues. The V gene's germline CDR1 is LNHDA and CDR2 SQIVND (reference sequence). The V and J ends lost 6 bases and 6 bases respectively, with 21 bases between them. The CDR3 DNA follows: TGTGCCAGTAGAGAAGAGTGGGGCAGGGGAATTCAGCCCCAGCATTTT. Its protein product is CASREEWGRGIQPQHF.

This chain uses TRBV7-3 with TRBJ1-6, with D perhaps TRBD1 (5 bases). CDR3 length: 13 residues. With 5 bases removed from V and 7 bases from J, the gap between germline ends came to 9 bases. Germline CDR1 is SGHTA and CDR2 is FQGTGA. CDR3 region: CASSLDRNSPLHF. The CDR3 coding sequence is TGTGCCAGCAGCCTAGACAGAAATTCACCCCTCCACTTT.

CDR3 sequence: CATSRDRAGGVPGNQPQHF. DNA for the CDR3: TGTGCCACCAGCAGAGATCGGGCAGGGGGCGTTCCAGGCAATCAGCCCCAGCATTTT. The J gene is TRBJ1-5, the V gene TRBV15; 8 bases line up with TRBD1. The V segment lost 0 bases and the J segment 2 bases; nucleotides outside the gene matches: 12. Germline lookup yields CDR1 LNHNV and CDR2 YYDKDF (reference sequence). This CDR3 region has 19 residues.

The rearrangement uses TRBV5-1 and TRBJ2-5; maybe TRBD1 (6 bases). Germline V lookup: CDR1 SGHRS, CDR2 YFSETQ. The V and J ends lost 4 bases and 4 bases respectively, with 11 bases between them. There are 13 residues in the CDR3. This CDR3 is CASSTQGPETQYF. As DNA, the CDR3 is TGCGCCAGCAGCACACAGGGCCCAGAGACCCAGTACTTC. Complete variable domain (other parts from reference TRBV5-1 and TRBJ2-5): KAGVTQTPRYLIKTRGQQVTLSCSPISGHRSVSWYQQTPGQGLQFLFEYFSETQRNKGNFPGRFSGRQFSNSRSEMNVSTLELGDSALYLCASSTQGPETQYFGPGTRLLVL.

V and J are TRBV4-1 and TRBJ2-7, with a weak D call TRBD2 (6 bases). Germline V gene sequence: CDR1 MGHRA, CDR2 YSYEKL. Trimming removed 0 bases from V and 6 bases from J, with 15 bases in between. The CDR3 runs to 15 residues. CDR3 protein: CASSQDTPRGGEQYF. CDR3 nucleotides: TGCGCCAGCAGCCAAGATACCCCCCGGGGAGGCGAGCAGTACTTC.

The genes are TRBV5-4 and TRBJ1-6; 9 bases agree with TRBD1. The CDR3 extends over 14 amino acids. The germline gives CDR1 SGHNT, CDR2 YYREEE (reference sequence). With 5 bases clipped from V and 9 bases from J, the junction kept 6 bases outside the gene matches. The CDR3 DNA sequence: TGTGCCAGCAGGACACAGGGGGCAGGTTCACCCCTCCACTTT. Translation gives CASRTQGAGSPLHF.

This clone was observed a single time. V gene TRBV4-1 combines with J gene TRBJ2-7; TRBD2 matches 13 bases. The V and J ends lost 3 bases and 12 bases, in that order; junction bases with no gene match: 11. Germline CDR1 MGHRA, CDR2 YSYEKL. The CDR3 totals 15 residues. Written as DNA, the CDR3 is TGCGCCAGCAGCCATCCTTATGGGACTAGCGGGAAGCCGTACTTC. Amino acid sequence: CASSHPYGTSGKPYF.